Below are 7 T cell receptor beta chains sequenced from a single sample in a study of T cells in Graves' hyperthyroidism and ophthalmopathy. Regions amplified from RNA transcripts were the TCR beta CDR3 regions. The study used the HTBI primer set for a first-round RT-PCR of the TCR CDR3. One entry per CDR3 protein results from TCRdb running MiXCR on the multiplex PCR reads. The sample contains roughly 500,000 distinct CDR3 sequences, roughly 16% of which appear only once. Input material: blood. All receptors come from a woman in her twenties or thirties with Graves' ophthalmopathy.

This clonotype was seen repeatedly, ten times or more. The CDR3 bases are TGTGCCAGCAGTTTTATAGCAGGGGGCGCCAAAAACATTCAGTACTTC. This gives the protein CASSFIAGGAKNIQYF. V usage is TRBV28 and J usage is TRBJ2-4; 8 bases align to TRBD1. The CDR3 sequence is 16 residues long. Per the germline V gene, CDR1 is MDHEN and CDR2 is SYDVKM. Unmatched junction bases numbered 5, after V lost 3 bases and J lost 1 base. Supplemented by reference TRBV28 and TRBJ2-4, the full variable domain reads DVKVTQSSRYLVKRTGEKVFLECVQDMDHENMFWYRQDPGLGLRLIYFSYDVKMKEKGDIPEGYSVSREKKERFSLILESASTNQTSMYLCASSFIAGGAKNIQYFGAGTRLSVL.

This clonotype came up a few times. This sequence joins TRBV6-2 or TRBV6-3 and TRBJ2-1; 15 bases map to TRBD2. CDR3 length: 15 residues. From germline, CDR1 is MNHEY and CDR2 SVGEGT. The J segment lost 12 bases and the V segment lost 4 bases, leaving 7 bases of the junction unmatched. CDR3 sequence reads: CASSSGLAGGFRQFF. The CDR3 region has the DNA TGTGCCAGCAGTTCCGGACTAGCGGGAGGGTTTCGGCAGTTCTTC.

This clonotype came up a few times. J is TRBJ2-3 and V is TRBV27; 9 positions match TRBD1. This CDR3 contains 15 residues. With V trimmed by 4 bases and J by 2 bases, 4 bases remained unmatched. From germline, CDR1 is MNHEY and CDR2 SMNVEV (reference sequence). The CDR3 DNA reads TGTGCCAGCAGTTCTACAGGGGGCAACACAGATACGCAGTATTTT. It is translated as CASSSTGGNTDTQYF.

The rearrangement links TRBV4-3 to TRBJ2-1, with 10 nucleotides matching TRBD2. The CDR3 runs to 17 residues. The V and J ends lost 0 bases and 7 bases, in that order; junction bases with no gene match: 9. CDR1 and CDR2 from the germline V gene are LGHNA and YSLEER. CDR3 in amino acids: CASSQDNLAGVTNEQFF. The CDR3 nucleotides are TGCGCCAGCAGCCAAGATAACCTAGCGGGAGTAACGAATGAGCAGTTCTTC.

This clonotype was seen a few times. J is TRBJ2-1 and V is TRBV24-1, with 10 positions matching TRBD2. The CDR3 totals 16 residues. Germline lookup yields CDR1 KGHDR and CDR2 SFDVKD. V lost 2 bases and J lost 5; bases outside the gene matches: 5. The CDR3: CATSDYITSGDNEQFF. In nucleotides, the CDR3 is TGTGCCACCAGTGATTACATCACTAGCGGGGACAATGAGCAGTTCTTC.

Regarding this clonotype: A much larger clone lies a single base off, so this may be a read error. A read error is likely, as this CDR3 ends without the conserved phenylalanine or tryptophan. DNA for the CDR3: TGTGCCAGCAGCTCACTACACACAGGGGCTGGAAACACCATATATCTT. This encodes CASSSLHTGAGNTIYL. This chain links TRBV11-2 with TRBJ1-3, with 7 nucleotides matching TRBD1. Looked up from germline, CDR1 is SGHAT and CDR2 is FQNNGV. The junction had 8 bases not matched to a gene; V was cut back by 4 bases and J by 2 bases. This CDR3 is built from 16 residues.

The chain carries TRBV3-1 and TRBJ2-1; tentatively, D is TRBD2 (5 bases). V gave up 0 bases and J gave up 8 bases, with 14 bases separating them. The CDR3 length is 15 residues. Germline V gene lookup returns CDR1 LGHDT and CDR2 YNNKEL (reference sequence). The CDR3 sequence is CASSQEDPPEDEQFF. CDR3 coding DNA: TGTGCCAGCAGCCAAGAGGACCCACCGGAGGATGAGCAGTTCTTC.